The sequence of this T cell receptor beta chain was determined in a study of blood T cell repertoires in COVID-19 (dated by TCRdb to the early 2020s). At the level of the whole study: Collaborator samples came from the United States, Italy and Spain and covered acute and convalescent phases of COVID-19. The prospective study material was composed of cDNA or gDNA derived from T cells, B-cell-depleted T cells, or PBMCs. Subjects who had been exposed to COVID-19, were actively infected with it, or had recovered from it provided the deeply sampled blood TCRbeta repertoires that made up the dataset. The repertoires were made available in a free public database intended to serve as a resource for research on the immune response to SARS-CoV-2. The samples were drawn from two sources: the first 160 participants of the ongoing ImmuneRACE study, and 950 to 1,500 subjects contributed by 6 global collaborators. Nearly every sample came with metadata listing a de-identified subject ID, COVID-19 status, age in years and sex. Where available, HLA class I and class II types were taken from metadata supplied by the sample provider and were not determined by assay-based typing. Results the study describes overall, beyond this receptor: The amount of clinical and demographic metadata varied by source and participant and was provided uncurated.

The collaborating institutions used their own protocols to collect whole blood in K2EDTA tubes. For TCRbeta analysis, collaborators shipped samples in one of three forms: frozen whole blood, isolated PBMCs, or DNA extracted from either of those sample types. Remarks on this clone: There is no known antigen for this receptor. Qualities for individual bases were not recorded, and no much larger clone is one base off.

Inclusive of the bounding cysteine and phenylalanine, the CDR3 is 15 residues long. Only CDR3 DNA is held: 45 bases, read in frame from base 1. The germline V gene gives CDR1 as SGHAT and CDR2 as FQNNGV. Trimmed from V: 7 bases; trimmed from J: 3 bases; junction bases lacking a gene match: 10. The immunoSEQ Assay, a bias-controlled multiplex PCR, was used to amplify TCRbeta CDR3 regions from genomic DNA. The paper's processing steps were these. Within the assay, amplification of reference gene primers was used to estimate how many nucleated cells each sample contained. To quantify the absolute abundance of each unique TCRbeta CDR3 rearrangement, sequence reads were collapsed and filtered. For each sample, productive Simpson clonality was calculated as the square root of Simpson's diversity index over productive rearrangements. The table comes from immuneACCESS by way of TCRdb, which keeps in-frame sequences with V and J called. Part of the clones is missing from these tables; in studies checked, under half for an unresolved V gene and the rest for unknown reasons. V, J and clone size reflect that table, while D and trimming were determined from the DNA. The table for this sample lists some 120,000 clones; 70% to 75% of them were counted only once. The ten largest clones represent roughly 5.5% of the sample.

The clonotype comes from a man in his sixties with acute or convalescent COVID-19. The chain couples TRBV11-2 to TRBJ2-3; 7 bases in the junction line up with TRBD1. Sequenced input: peripheral blood. The DNA sequence is given as TGTGCCAGCACAAAATACAGGGGTAGTACAGATACGCAGTATTTT. This sequence encodes CASTKYRGSTDTQYF.